This T cell receptor (beta chain) was captured in a study of CD8+CD57+ T cells in acquired aplastic anemia. By flow cytometry, patients selected for sequencing had shown an expansion of CD8+CD57+ cells. CDR3 and TCR beta VDJ profiling relied on a genomic DNA template. TCRdb redid the calling of the reads with MiXCR, one entry per CDR3 protein. Seen here are about 75,000 distinct CDR3 sequences, roughly two thirds observed once, and the top ten hold more than 80%. Germline assignment: CDR1 KGHDR and CDR2 SFDVKD. The CDR3 consists of 14 residues. The ends lost 3 bases at V and 6 bases at J; junction bases unmatched: 3.

Sequencing was carried out using sorted CD4+, CD8+, or CD8+CD57+ T cells (not recorded which) from PBMCs. The receptor was isolated from a human donor with aplastic anemia. The genes are TRBV24-1 and TRBJ1-5, with 8 bases that match TRBD1. CDR3: CATSDRTGSQPQHF. The CDR3 DNA sequence: TGTGCCACCAGTGATAGGACAGGGAGTCAGCCCCAGCATTTT.